These 6 T cell receptor beta chains were all obtained from the same sample, sequenced in a study of T cell responses to AZD1222 COVID-19 vaccine. Measured with immunoSEQ multiplex PCR; TCRdb has only the in-frame clones, and not every one. The sample has 150,000 to 200,000 clones; about 94% are singletons. The source material was peripheral blood, sampled on day 0 of AZD1222 vaccination. The origin of the receptors is an adult in good health.

This CDR3 reads CASSQGSANTGELFF. In nucleotides, the CDR3 is TGTGCCAGCAGCCAAGGTTCGGCGAACACCGGGGAGCTGTTTTTT. This sequence joins TRBV3-1 (or the pseudogene TRBV3-2) and TRBJ2-2; D is unresolved. The V end was cut by 1 base, the J end by 0 bases, with 6 bases between. Per germline, CDR1 LGHDT and CDR2 YNNKEL (reference sequence). The CDR3 length is 15 residues.

The V and J genes are TRBV13 and TRBJ2-3; 8 bases line up with TRBD2. From germline, CDR1 is PRHDT and CDR2 FYEKMQ (reference sequence). The CDR3 loop spans 15 amino acids. After removal of 4 bases from V and 4 bases from J, the junction contained 7 bases not matched to a gene. The CDR3 reads CASSSERENPDTQYF. The CDR3, as DNA: TGTGCCAGCAGCTCCGAGCGGGAGAACCCAGATACGCAGTATTTT. The complete variable domain, with remaining parts taken from reference TRBV13 and TRBJ2-3, reads AAGVIQSPRHLIKEKRETATLKCYPIPRHDTVYWYQQGPGQDPQFLISFYEKMQSDKGSIPDRFSAQQFSDYHSELNMSSLELGDSALYFCASSSERENPDTQYFGPGTRLTVL.

The chain joins TRBV28 to TRBJ2-2, with D unclear. V lost 2 bases, J lost 5 bases, and 9 bases lay in between. The CDR3 is made up of 14 amino acids. The germline V gene encodes CDR1 MDHEN and CDR2 SYDVKM. In nucleotides, the CDR3 is TGTGCCAGCAGTTTAGAAGTAAATACCGGGGAGCTGTTTTTT. Amino acid sequence: CASSLEVNTGELFF.

The chain uses TRBV30 and TRBJ1-4; no clear D. CDR1 and CDR2 (germline): GTSNPN, SVGIG (reference sequence). V was cut by 2 bases and J by 8 bases, with 12 bases left in between. This CDR3 contains 13 residues. The CDR3 DNA is TGTGCCTGGAGTCGCGCTGGCGGGGAAAAACTGTTTTTT. It specifies CAWSRAGGEKLFF.

The chain recombines TRBV11-2 with TRBJ1-4; tentatively, D is TRBD1 (5 bases). V lost 5 bases and J lost 1, with 11 bases in between. The CDR3 runs to 15 residues. Looked up from germline, CDR1 is SGHAT and CDR2 is FQNNGV. The CDR3 DNA is TGTGCCAGCAGCCTAAACAGGAGAACTAATGAAAAACTGTTTTTT. Translation gives CASSLNRRTNEKLFF.

The sample holds one count of this clone. This sequence joins TRBV28 and TRBJ2-1, with 8 bases lining up with TRBD2. The V gene end was trimmed by 2 bases and the J gene end by 0 bases; junction bases not matched to a gene: 6. The germline V gene encodes CDR1 MDHEN and CDR2 SYDVKM. The CDR3 is 17 residues long. CDR3 in amino acids: CASSLTLAGSSYNEQFF. CDR3 bases: TGTGCCAGCAGTTTAACTTTAGCGGGGAGCTCCTACAATGAGCAGTTCTTC.